These T cell receptor beta chains were read from a single sample in a study of T cell repertoires in aging, cancer and after chemotherapy. From the multiplex PCR reads, TCRdb called clonotypes with MiXCR, one entry per CDR3 protein. The data show roughly 3,900 distinct CDR3 sequences, with 28% seen just once and almost 6% held by the top ten. Sequencing input: blood. These receptors were obtained from a human donor in good health. CDR3s include the opening cysteine and the closing phenylalanine or tryptophan. Each record gives: CDR3 protein, V gene, D gene, J gene. The D gene is left open where the match is weak.

CDR3: CASLSLAGGQETQYF
V: TRBV6-1
D: TRBD2
J: TRBJ2-5

CDR3: CASSIPPRGAQYF
V: TRBV19
D: NA
J: TRBJ2-3

CDR3: CASSPAWGAEQYF
V: TRBV27
D: NA
J: TRBJ2-7

CDR3: CASSPRGGAGQPQHF
V: TRBV7-6
D: TRBD1
J: TRBJ1-5

CDR3: CAWVGGRFSYGYTF
V: TRBV30
D: NA
J: TRBJ1-2

CDR3: CASSLGGAVGRYEQYF
V: TRBV5-6
D: NA
J: TRBJ2-7

CDR3: CASSLISYGF
V: TRBV12-3/TRBV12-4
D: NA
J: TRBJ1-1

CDR3: CASSLDDPKTNSYNSPLHF
V: TRBV6-2/TRBV6-3
D: NA
J: TRBJ1-6

CDR3: CASSRSVTASNQPQHF
V: TRBV18
D: NA
J: TRBJ1-5

CDR3: CASSLDRLNTEAFF
V: TRBV12-3/TRBV12-4
D: NA
J: TRBJ1-1

CDR3: CAWSAITEPDTQYF
V: TRBV30
D: NA
J: TRBJ2-3

CDR3: CASSVTSGGPQETQYF
V: TRBV6-5
D: TRBD2
J: TRBJ2-5

CDR3: CSSSYAGSGTGEQFF
V: TRBV6-5
D: TRBD1
J: TRBJ2-1

CDR3: CAWSRGTPGNQPQHF
V: TRBV30
D: NA
J: TRBJ1-5

CDR3: CASTYWEGAEALYGYTF
V: TRBV19
D: NA
J: TRBJ1-2

CDR3: CASSLVLVRGEQYF
V: TRBV7-2
D: NA
J: TRBJ2-7

CDR3: CSARRGGGRQSEQFF
V: TRBV20-1
D: NA
J: TRBJ2-1

CDR3: CSASNRVGGNQPQHF
V: TRBV20-1
D: NA
J: TRBJ1-5

CDR3: CSADGTEGYEQYF
V: TRBV20-1
D: TRBD1
J: TRBJ2-7

CDR3: CASSEGTSGGWYNEQFF
V: TRBV5-6
D: TRBD2
J: TRBJ2-1

CDR3: CASSLVGQGYEKLFF
V: TRBV27
D: TRBD1
J: TRBJ1-4

CDR3: CASQRETQYF
V: TRBV6-1
D: NA
J: TRBJ2-5

CDR3: CASSFGPNTGELFF
V: TRBV12-3/TRBV12-4
D: NA
J: TRBJ2-2

CDR3: CATSRVDSRGEKLFF
V: TRBV15
D: NA
J: TRBJ1-4

CDR3: CASTGRGETQYF
V: TRBV6-1
D: NA
J: TRBJ2-5

CDR3: CATSRDHQGGSGYTF
V: TRBV15
D: TRBD1
J: TRBJ1-2

CDR3: CASSPNGRDTQYF
V: TRBV18
D: NA
J: TRBJ2-3

CDR3: CAWSLSTGNTIYF
V: TRBV30
D: NA
J: TRBJ1-3

CDR3: CASSEASGWEQYF
V: TRBV6-1
D: TRBD2
J: TRBJ2-7

CDR3: CASSYKWVTEAFF
V: TRBV27
D: NA
J: TRBJ1-1

CDR3: CASQFLGDSTDTQYF
V: TRBV27
D: NA
J: TRBJ2-3

CDR3: CAISVTDRGQGATDTQYF
V: TRBV10-3
D: TRBD1
J: TRBJ2-3

CDR3: CSGHGGSTDTQYF
V: TRBV20-1
D: TRBD2
J: TRBJ2-3

CDR3: CSALGTGNPQPQHF
V: TRBV20-1
D: TRBD1
J: TRBJ1-5

CDR3: CASSSGLGTNEQFF
V: TRBV11-1
D: TRBD2
J: TRBJ2-1

CDR3: CASSLYTGTADNEQFF
V: TRBV27
D: TRBD1
J: TRBJ2-1

CDR3: CASSLQGLGNQPQHF
V: TRBV27
D: NA
J: TRBJ1-5

CDR3: CASSIDRAGQPQHF
V: TRBV7-6
D: TRBD1
J: TRBJ1-5

CDR3: CASKVGGSGANVLTF
V: TRBV27
D: NA
J: TRBJ2-6

CDR3: CAWKRSGNTIYF
V: TRBV30
D: NA
J: TRBJ1-3

CDR3: CASSMSYSVEQFF
V: TRBV19
D: NA
J: TRBJ2-1

CDR3: CSVGQARNTEAFF
V: TRBV29-1
D: NA
J: TRBJ1-1

CDR3: CASSEFAEFATGRETQYF
V: TRBV6-1
D: TRBD1
J: TRBJ2-5

CDR3: CASREGQGGETQYF
V: TRBV6-1
D: TRBD1
J: TRBJ2-5

CDR3: CASSSQGYEQYF
V: TRBV12-3/TRBV12-4
D: NA
J: TRBJ2-7

CDR3: CASMWIRGGGTEAFF
V: TRBV19
D: NA
J: TRBJ1-1

CDR3: CASSWDRAREQYF
V: TRBV6-5
D: TRBD1
J: TRBJ2-7

CDR3: CASSSPSDRPSYGYTF
V: TRBV7-6
D: NA
J: TRBJ1-2

CDR3: CASSYRGLNTGELFF
V: TRBV6-2/TRBV6-3
D: NA
J: TRBJ2-2

CDR3: CASSSAGTGVLGYTF
V: TRBV12-3/TRBV12-4
D: TRBD1
J: TRBJ1-2